Below, 20 T cell receptor beta chains from the same sample are listed, as sequenced in a study of blood T cell repertoires in COVID-19. Clones were read by immunoSEQ multiplex PCR, and TCRdb kept only the in-frame ones, dropping some. Among roughly 120,000 clones listed, approximately 87% were seen once. Material for sequencing was peripheral blood. The receptors originated from a woman in her forties or fifties with acute or convalescent COVID-19.

The CDR3 loop reads CASRGAETGELFF. DNA for the CDR3: TGCGCCAGCAGGGGGGCCGAGACCGGGGAGCTGTTTTTT. The chain employs TRBV5-1 and TRBJ2-2; perhaps TRBD1 as D (6 bases). The CDR3 loop spans 13 amino acids. Germline V gene sequence: CDR1 SGHRS, CDR2 YFSETQ. The V gene lost 5 bases and the J gene lost 5 bases, with 10 bases spanning the gap.

This clone appeared a single time. J is TRBJ2-1 and V is TRBV18; TRBD2 is a possible D gene (5 bases). Germline loops: CDR1 KGHSH, CDR2 LQKENI. CDR3 length equals 15 residues. V was cut by 6 bases and J by 4 bases, with 16 bases left in between. The CDR3 loop is CASSFPGSIYNEQFF. CDR3 DNA sequence: TGTGCCAGCTCTTTCCCGGGAAGTATTTACAATGAGCAGTTCTTC.

The rearrangement uses TRBV9 and TRBJ1-4; perhaps TRBD1 as D (6 bases). V was shortened by 0 bases and J by 3 bases, with 15 bases between the two germline ends. The CDR3 loop spans 17 amino acids. CDR1 is SGDLS, CDR2 YYNGEE, per germline. CDR3 DNA sequence: TGTGCCAGCAGCGTAGAACAGGGAGTCTGGGCTAATGAAAAACTGTTTTTT. As protein: CASSVEQGVWANEKLFF.

The CDR3 spells CASSFAEDSMNTEAFF. CDR3 bases: TGTGCCAGCAGCTTTGCCGAGGACAGCATGAACACTGAAGCTTTCTTT. The chain has TRBV12-1 and TRBJ1-1; the table names TRBD1, a call not compared with the DNA. TRBV12-1 is shown as a pseudogene. CDR3 size: 16 residues.

V usage is TRBV6-5 and J usage is TRBJ1-2; a weak D match, TRBD1 (5 bases). Germline V CDR1 and CDR2: MNHEY, SVGAGI. The CDR3 has 11 amino acids. Trimming pared 5 bases from V and 8 bases from J, leaving 9 bases between. This CDR3 is CASSQGGGYTF. Here the CDR3 DNA reads TGTGCCAGCAGTCAGGGTGGCGGCTACACCTTC.

This clone appeared a single time. CDR3: CASSLVDRGGYTF. The DNA of the CDR3 is TGTGCCAGCAGTTTGGTAGACAGGGGTGGCTACACCTTC. The chain uses TRBV28 and TRBJ1-2, with 8 bases that match TRBD1. The CDR3 has 13 amino acids. Germline V CDR1 and CDR2: MDHEN, SYDVKM. V lost 3 bases, J lost 7 bases, and 4 bases stayed unmatched.

J is TRBJ2-1 and V is TRBV21-1; the listed D gene, TRBD2, was not tested against the DNA. TRBV21-1 is recorded as a pseudogene. The CDR3 loop spans 15 amino acids. CDR3: CASSDSGGAINEQFF. As DNA, the CDR3 is TGTGCCAGCAGCGATAGCGGGGGGGCCATCAATGAGCAGTTCTTC.

The chain is built from TRBV27 and TRBJ1-6, with no clear D. The CDR3 covers 13 residues. V lost 3 bases and J lost 7, with 7 bases in between. Germline V gene data show CDR1 as MNHEY and CDR2 as SMNVEV (reference sequence). CDR3 sequence: CASSFGENSPLHF. The CDR3 DNA is TGTGCCAGCAGTTTCGGGGAAAATTCACCCCTCCACTTT.

This clone was detected only a few times. The junction departs from the called germline gene at one end, perhaps through a read error. V is TRBV3-1 (or the pseudogene TRBV3-2) and J is TRBJ1-2; D is unresolved. The CDR3 has 12 amino acids. Germline V lookup: CDR1 LGHDT, CDR2 YNNKEL (reference sequence). CDR3 nucleotide sequence: TGTGCCAGCAGCCTGGGGAGAGGACCCGCTAACTTC. Encoded protein: CASSLGRGPANF.

V gene TRBV5-1 combines with J gene TRBJ2-6; 7 bases are a match to TRBD2. Germline loops: CDR1 SGHRS, CDR2 YFSETQ. V lost 4 bases and J lost 1; bases outside the gene matches: 5. The CDR3 contains 16 residues. Here the CDR3 DNA reads TGCGCCAGCAGCCCGGACGGGGGGTCTGGGGCCAACGTCCTGACTTTC. Amino acids: CASSPDGGSGANVLTF.

The rearrangement uses TRBV30 and TRBJ2-7; weak D call: TRBD1 (6 bases). CDR3 length: 11 residues. Germline CDR1 GTSNPN, CDR2 SVGIG (reference sequence). V dropped 0 bases and J dropped 11 bases, with 11 bases sitting between them. CDR3 nucleotides: TGTGCCTGGAGTGTACAGGGAAGAGAGTACTTC. Translation gives CAWSVQGREYF.

Regarding this clone: The DNA is omitted, as the CDR3 cannot be located on it reliably, and the CDR3 follows TCRdb's listing. V and J are TRBV1 and TRBJ1-5; TRBD1 is the table's D call and was not checked against the DNA. TRBV1 has pseudogene status. Ends included, the CDR3 has 16 residues. The CDR3: CTSSPWGQGAGQPQHF.

This clone was found once. V and J are TRBV27 and TRBJ1-4; 9 bases match TRBD1. The V segment lost 5 bases and the J segment 7 bases; nucleotides outside the gene matches: 5. The length of the CDR3 is 14 residues. Germline V gene lookup returns CDR1 MNHEY and CDR2 SMNVEV (reference sequence). This CDR3 is CASSPTGGSEKLFF. The DNA for the CDR3 is TGTGCCAGCAGTCCAACAGGGGGCTCTGAAAAACTGTTTTTT.

This clone was detected once. This chain uses TRBV9 with TRBJ2-5, with 8 bases that match TRBD2. Germline V lookup: CDR1 SGDLS, CDR2 YYNGEE. The CDR3 contains 16 residues. V was clipped by 0 bases and J by 1 base; unmatched bases: 5. In DNA, the CDR3 is TGTGCCAGCAGCGTAGGTCGAGCGGGGGCCCAAGAGACCCAGTACTTC. Translation gives CASSVGRAGAQETQYF.

The chain joins TRBV28 to TRBJ1-5, with D hard to call. CDR1 is MDHEN, CDR2 SYDVKM, per germline. The CDR3 sequence is 16 residues long. V was clipped by 3 bases and J by 4 bases, with 16 bases between them. The CDR3 sequence: CASSFVPVRGNQPQHF. For the CDR3, the DNA is TGTGCCAGCAGTTTTGTCCCGGTCAGAGGAAATCAGCCCCAGCATTTT.

This chain joins TRBV18 and TRBJ1-1, with D maybe TRBD1 (5 bases). This CDR3 region has 15 residues. V was trimmed by 4 bases and J by 1 base, leaving 13 bases between them. The V gene's germline CDR1 is KGHSH and CDR2 LQKENI. CDR3: CASSLGYRRNTEAFF. Here the CDR3 DNA reads TGTGCCAGCTCACTGGGCTACAGGAGGAACACTGAAGCTTTCTTT.

This clone was picked up one time. The V and J genes are TRBV9 and TRBJ1-2, with TRBD1 matching 10 bases. V dropped 2 bases and J dropped 5; count of bases not matched to a gene: 9. This CDR3 is 16 amino acids long. Germline loops: CDR1 SGDLS, CDR2 YYNGEE. CDR3 nucleotide sequence: TGTGCCAGCAGCGTCGAACCGGGACAGGGGCCTTATGGCTACACCTTC. It is translated as CASSVEPGQGPYGYTF.

This clone appeared a few times. This chain joins TRBV7-9 and TRBJ1-1, with D uncertain. This CDR3 spans 11 amino acids. In germline, CDR1 is SEHNR, CDR2 FQNEAQ (reference sequence). The ends were cut back, 2 bases at V and 10 bases at J, with 8 bases in the middle. Written as DNA, the CDR3 is TGTGCCAGCAGCTTATGGTCGGGAGCTTTCTTT. This sequence encodes CASSLWSGAFF.

The V call is TRBV27, the J call TRBJ2-7, with D possibly TRBD2 on 6 matching bases. With 5 bases removed from V and 3 bases from J, the gap between germline ends came to 17 bases. This CDR3 comprises 15 residues. CDR1 is MNHEY, CDR2 SMNVEV, per germline (reference sequence). CDR3 region: CASSPWMMGGYEQYF. The CDR3 nucleotides read TGTGCCAGCAGTCCCTGGATGATGGGGGGCTACGAGCAGTACTTC.

The rearrangement links TRBV27 to TRBJ1-3, with TRBD1 matching 7 bases. Germline V gives CDR1 MNHEY, CDR2 SMNVEV (reference sequence). The V segment lost 4 bases and the J segment 0 bases; nucleotides outside the gene matches: 9. The CDR3 contains 17 residues. The CDR3 sequence: CASSSRRQGSSGNTIYF. CDR3 DNA sequence: TGTGCCAGCAGTTCCCGACGACAGGGCAGCTCTGGAAACACCATATATTTT.